This paragraph covers one TCR beta chain sequence. The target antigen is unknown. Trimming took 4 bases from V and 4 from J, leaving 10 bases between them. In germline, CDR1 is MNHEY, CDR2 SVGEGT. There are 13 residues in the CDR3. Some clones are missing from TCRdb's copy, which holds only in-frame ones; the method was immunoSEQ multiplex PCR. The data show 80,000 to 100,000 clones, about 93% seen once. The record originates from a study of T cell responses to AZD1222 COVID-19 vaccine. General observations from the study: Along spike, vaccine-associated CD4 TCRs were found throughout, with dominance at 160-218 and 743-854. Among AZD1222 vaccinees, only 6 or 7 were seropositive at baseline. Scientists sampled the repertoires only once the peak T cell response had passed.

This specimen was peripheral blood, taken 28 days after the second AZD1222 dose. The V and J genes are TRBV6-2 or TRBV6-3 and TRBJ1-1; D perhaps matches TRBD1 (6 bases). The sequence derives from an adult who received the AZD1222 COVID-19 vaccine. CDR3 bases: TGTGCCAGCAGTTCCCAGACAGGCACTGAAGCTTTCTTT. This encodes CASSSQTGTEAFF.